The 7 T cell receptor beta chains below come from one sample, sequenced in a study of control samples from healthy donors and cancer patients. This table comes from immunoSEQ multiplex PCR, and its TCRdb copy is limited to in-frame clones, with some not included. The table records some 150,000 clones, roughly nine tenths of them present only once. The sequenced material came from blood. Every receptor here comes from a woman in her thirties in good health.

The chain uses TRBV5-1 and TRBJ2-1; D possibly corresponds to TRBD2 (7 bases). The CDR3 spans 15 residues. V was pared by 1 base and J by 8 bases, with 16 bases between. Germline V gives CDR1 SGHRS, CDR2 YFSETQ. The CDR3 DNA follows: TGCGCCAGCAGCTTGATACCCGGGGGGCCAGATGAGCAGTTCTTC. Amino acid sequence: CASSLIPGGPDEQFF. Variable domain in full (rest from reference TRBV5-1 and TRBJ2-1): KAGVTQTPRYLIKTRGQQVTLSCSPISGHRSVSWYQQTPGQGLQFLFEYFSETQRNKGNFPGRFSGRQFSNSRSEMNVSTLELGDSALYLCASSLIPGGPDEQFFGPGTRLTVL.

This clone showed up just a few times. The rearrangement joins TRBV18 to TRBJ2-5; TRBD1 is a possible D gene (5 bases). Germline V gene data show CDR1 as KGHSH and CDR2 as LQKENI. Deletions cut 6 bases from V and 5 bases from J, with 13 bases between. The CDR3 has 13 residues. The CDR3 here is CASSPGIGETQYF. The CDR3, as DNA: TGTGCCAGCTCCCCAGGGATTGGGGAGACCCAGTACTTC.

The rearrangement uses TRBV6-2 or TRBV6-3 and TRBJ2-7; 10 nucleotides line up with TRBD2. J gave up 2 bases and V 0 bases, and 7 bases lay outside the gene matches. Germline V lookup: CDR1 MNHEY, CDR2 SVGEGT. CDR3 length: 17 residues. CDR3 nucleotides: TGTGCCAGCAGTTACTCGGTAAGGACTAGCGGAGCCTACGAGCAGTACTTC. The encoded protein is CASSYSVRTSGAYEQYF.

The V gene is TRBV14, the J gene TRBJ1-2, with D unresolved. The V gene lost 1 base and the J gene lost 0 bases, with 3 bases spanning the gap. CDR1 and CDR2 from the germline V gene are SGHDN and FVKESK. The CDR3 extends over 13 amino acids. This chain's CDR3 is CASSQVANYGYTF. CDR3 coding DNA: TGTGCCAGCAGCCAAGTAGCTAACTATGGCTACACCTTC. Together with reference TRBV14 and TRBJ1-2, the CDR3 gives the full variable domain: EAGVTQFPSHSVIEKGQTVTLRCDPISGHDNLYWYRRVMGKEIKFLLHFVKESKQDESGMPNNRFLAERTGGTYSTLKVQPAELEDSGVYFCASSQVANYGYTFGSGTRLTVV.

The genes are TRBV30 and TRBJ1-6, with D possibly being TRBD1 (6 bases). CDR1 and CDR2 from the germline V gene are GTSNPN and SVGIG (reference sequence). The V end lost 4 bases, the J end lost 1 base, and 14 bases lay between the germline ends. The CDR3 sequence is 16 residues long. The CDR3 nucleotides are TGTGCCTGGAATCGGGGGGGGGCGTCCTATAATTCACCCCTCCACTTT. It encodes CAWNRGGASYNSPLHF.

CDR3 protein: CASSLSSGVGYTF. CDR3 nucleotide sequence: TGTGCCAGCAGCTTATCCTCAGGGGTCGGCTACACCTTC. The rearrangement uses TRBV7-9 and TRBJ1-2, with D tentatively TRBD1 (6 bases). The ends were cut back, 2 bases at V and 8 bases at J, with 12 bases in the middle. This CDR3 is 13 amino acids long. Germline CDR1 and CDR2: SEHNR and FQNEAQ (reference sequence).

The chain combines TRBV11-3 with TRBJ2-3, with D tentatively TRBD2 (5 bases). This CDR3 is built from 15 residues. CDR1 SGHNT and CDR2 YENEEA come from the germline V gene. Trimming shortened V by 3 bases and J by 4 bases, and 14 bases separated the two germline ends. The CDR3 region has the DNA TGTGCCAGCAGCTTCCGGGGTTTCGGGTCAGATACGCAGTATTTT. Its protein product is CASSFRGFGSDTQYF.